The 26 T cell receptor beta chains presented below share a single source sample, sequenced in a study of T-cell memory formation after mild COVID-19. Via MiXCR, TCRdb re-called the 5' RACE reads, giving one row per CDR3 protein. This table has 140,000 to 150,000 distinct CDR3 sequences, 15% to 20% appearing once. The sequenced sample was PBMCs or a T cell subset sorted from them (not recorded which). Receptors were obtained from an adult woman who had mild COVID-19 (a few samples of this study predate the infection). Cell type and time point are not known.

In its sample, this clonotype was seen a few times. The chain employs TRBV12-3 or TRBV12-4 and TRBJ2-2, with a possible D match to TRBD1 (6 bases). V was trimmed by 2 bases and J by 0 bases, leaving 13 bases between them. The CDR3 totals 17 residues. For the CDR3, the DNA is TGTGCCAGCAGTTTATTGACAGGAGCGACGAACACCGGGGAGCTGTTTTTT. Its protein is CASSLLTGATNTGELFF.

The genes are TRBV5-6 and TRBJ2-7, with D uncertain. Trimming removed 2 bases from V and 2 bases from J, with 8 bases in between. Germline V lookup: CDR1 SGHDT, CDR2 YYEEEE. CDR3 length: 13 amino acids. The CDR3 region has the DNA TGTGCCAGCAGCTTCCGAGCCGCCTACGAGCAGTACTTC. Its protein product is CASSFRAAYEQYF.

V usage is TRBV4-3 and J usage is TRBJ2-3; 7 bases are a match to TRBD2. The CDR3 covers 15 residues. V shed 0 bases, J shed 8 bases, and the junction held 8 bases outside the gene matches. Germline V gene data show CDR1 as LGHNA and CDR2 as YSLEER. The CDR3 DNA follows: TGCGCCAGCAGCCAAGATCCGGTCACGGGGGGTACGCAGTATTTT. The encoded protein is CASSQDPVTGGTQYF.

There are a few counts of this clonotype. This chain joins TRBV18 and TRBJ2-1; D possibly uses TRBD1 or TRBD2 (6 bases each). The CDR3 covers 14 residues. The V end lost 3 bases, the J end lost 7 bases, and 13 bases lay between the germline ends. Per germline, CDR1 KGHSH and CDR2 LQKENI. The CDR3 nucleotides read TGTGCCAGCTCACCCGGAACGGGGGCTAATGAGCAGTTCTTC. This gives the protein CASSPGTGANEQFF.

This clonotype has more than one count but fewer than ten. The chain recombines TRBV15 with TRBJ2-1; D not certain. The CDR3 consists of 15 residues. The germline V and J ends were trimmed by 5 bases and 0 bases, with 11 bases remaining between them. Germline V gene sequence: CDR1 LNHNV, CDR2 YYDKDF (reference sequence). The DNA of the CDR3 is TGTGCCACCAGCGAGGCGAGGAGCTCCTACAATGAGCAGTTCTTC. Its translation: CATSEARSSYNEQFF. Full variable domain (outside the CDR3, taken from reference TRBV15 and TRBJ2-1): DAMVIQNPRYQVTQFGKPVTLSCSQTLNHNVMYWYQQKSSQAPKLLFHYYDKDFNNEADTPDNFQSRRPNTSFCFLDIRSPGLGDTAMYLCATSEARSSYNEQFFGPGTRLTVL.

The CDR3 DNA reads as TGTGCCAGCAGTTACTCCGCGGAAGACTACAATGAGCAGTTCTTC. It specifies CASSYSAEDYNEQFF. This chain links TRBV6-5 with TRBJ2-1, with D unresolved. Trimming stripped 0 bases from V and 3 bases from J, with 9 bases between. The CDR3 loop spans 15 amino acids. Germline CDR1 reads MNHEY; CDR2 reads SVGAGI.

This sequence joins TRBV4-1 and TRBJ1-6; D unclear. Germline values: CDR1 MGHRA, CDR2 YSYEKL. This CDR3 has 16 amino acids. Trimming stripped 0 bases from V and 4 bases from J, with 10 bases between. CDR3 amino acids: CASSQEPVSYNSPLHF. The CDR3 DNA reads TGCGCCAGCAGCCAAGAGCCCGTTAGTTATAATTCACCCCTCCACTTT.

This clonotype has a handful of counts. The DNA of the CDR3 is TGTGCCAGCAGCGAAAACACCATATATTTT. Translation: CASSENTIYF. This chain links TRBV9 with TRBJ1-3; the D is unclear. The V gene's germline CDR1 is SGDLS and CDR2 YYNGEE. Trimming stripped 3 bases from V and 6 bases from J, with 1 base between. The CDR3 totals 10 residues.

V is TRBV15 and J is TRBJ2-1, with D possibly matching TRBD2 (7 bases). Trimming took off 3 bases at V and 7 bases at J, with 16 bases between the two ends. This CDR3 spans 15 amino acids. Germline V gene data show CDR1 as LNHNV and CDR2 as YYDKDF (reference sequence). CDR3 nucleotides: TGTGCCACCAGCAGGGCTAGGGGGGGGATTAATGAGCAGTTCTTC. Translated: CATSRARGGINEQFF.

The chain joins TRBV7-8 to TRBJ1-5; D remains ambiguous. V lost 2 bases, J lost 4 bases, and 15 bases lay in between. This CDR3 spans 16 amino acids. Per germline, CDR1 SGHVS and CDR2 FQNEAQ. Here the CDR3 DNA reads TGTGCCAGCAGCTTAAGTCCCCTAGGGTCGAATCAGCCCCAGCATTTT. The encoded protein is CASSLSPLGSNQPQHF.

The V gene is TRBV30, the J gene TRBJ2-5; 8 bases are shared with TRBD1. V was clipped by 6 bases and J by 0 bases; unmatched bases: 3. Germline V lookup: CDR1 GTSNPN, CDR2 SVGIG (reference sequence). CDR3 size: 13 residues. As DNA, the CDR3 is TGTGCCTGTAACAGGGGGGACCAAGAGACCCAGTACTTC. Amino acids: CACNRGDQETQYF.

This clonotype was seen more than once but under ten times. V usage is TRBV11-1 and J usage is TRBJ2-5, with D unclear. The V end was cut by 2 bases, the J end by 5 bases, with 6 bases between. Germline V CDR1 and CDR2: SGHAT, FQDESV (reference sequence). CDR3 length: 12 amino acids. The CDR3 DNA follows: TGTGCCAGCAGCTTACCTCGGGAGACCCAGTACTTC. Its translation is CASSLPRETQYF.

This clonotype was picked up a small number of times. This CDR3 reads CASSQVTGVHSPLHF. Here the CDR3 DNA reads TGCGCCAGCAGCCAAGTTACAGGTGTCCATTCACCCCTCCACTTT. This chain connects TRBV4-1 to TRBJ1-6; D may be TRBD1 (5 bases). V lost 1 base and J 8 bases, leaving 12 bases between the germline ends. The CDR3 extends over 15 amino acids. The germline V gene has CDR1 MGHRA and CDR2 YSYEKL.

J is TRBJ2-3 and V is TRBV12-3 or TRBV12-4, with 7 bases aligning to TRBD2. The CDR3 totals 16 residues. Trimming cost V 4 bases and J 2 bases; bases outside gene matches: 9. DNA of the CDR3: TGTGCCAGCAGTTCGGTAGCGGGCCTCCCCACAGATACGCAGTATTTT. It encodes CASSSVAGLPTDTQYF.

This clonotype was observed a few times. The V call is TRBV5-6, the J call TRBJ2-3; 10 nucleotides agree with TRBD2. CDR1 and CDR2 from the germline V gene are SGHDT and YYEEEE. CDR3 length equals 15 residues. V lost 3 bases and J lost 3; bases outside the gene matches: 4. DNA of the CDR3: TGTGCCAGCAGCTCACTAGCGGGGCCAACAGATACGCAGTATTTT. It is translated as CASSSLAGPTDTQYF.

The chain is built from TRBV27 and TRBJ1-6, with 7 bases that match TRBD1. Germline CDR1 reads MNHEY; CDR2 reads SMNVEV (reference sequence). The CDR3 length is 15 residues. V was pared by 2 bases and J by 7 bases, with 5 bases of the junction left unmatched. CDR3 residues: CASSLATGVNSPLHF. The DNA for the CDR3 is TGTGCCAGCAGTTTAGCTACAGGGGTCAATTCACCCCTCCACTTT.

The chain recombines TRBV5-4 with TRBJ1-2; 7 bases align to TRBD1. This CDR3 region has 13 residues. V was clipped by 4 bases and J by 7 bases; unmatched bases: 7. Germline V lookup: CDR1 SGHNT, CDR2 YYREEE (reference sequence). As DNA, the CDR3 is TGTGCCAGCAGCCACGACAGGGTAGGTGGCTACACCTTC. Translating gives CASSHDRVGGYTF.

The chain joins TRBV7-9 to TRBJ2-6, with D perhaps matching TRBD2 (5 bases). Germline CDR1 reads SEHNR; CDR2 reads FQNEAQ (reference sequence). The CDR3 contains 16 residues. V gave up 3 bases and J gave up 3 bases, with 12 bases separating them. CDR3 sequence: CASSFVPGLGANVLTF. For the CDR3, the DNA is TGTGCCAGCAGCTTTGTTCCAGGACTTGGGGCCAACGTCCTGACTTTC.

As concerns this clonotype: At one end the junction does not follow the germline gene, possibly because of a read error. The gene calls are TRBV7-7 and TRBJ1-4; the D is unclear. The germline V gene encodes CDR1 SSHAT and CDR2 FNYEAQ (reference sequence). CDR3 length: 13 residues. CDR3 sequence reads: CASSFSWSEKLFF. The CDR3 bases are TGTGCTAGCAGCTTCAGCTGGAGTGAAAAACTGTTTTTT.

This clonotype was counted between two and nine times. The CDR3 loop reads CAWSVTGASYNEQFF. In DNA form, the CDR3 reads TGTGCCTGGAGTGTTACGGGGGCGTCCTACAATGAGCAGTTCTTC. The rearrangement links TRBV30 to TRBJ2-1; D may correspond to TRBD1 or TRBD2 (6 bases each). The ends were cut back, 0 bases at V and 1 base at J, with 10 bases in the middle. Germline V CDR1 and CDR2: GTSNPN, SVGIG (reference sequence). This CDR3 is built from 15 residues.

Here the CDR3 DNA reads TGCAGCACAGGGTCGTCGGTGGGAACTGAAGCTTTCTTT. Protein: CSTGSSVGTEAFF. The chain is built from TRBV29-1 and TRBJ1-1; D might be TRBD1 (6 bases). Germline V gives CDR1 SQVTM, CDR2 ANQGSEA. The germline V and J ends were trimmed by 8 bases and 5 bases, with 18 bases remaining between them. The CDR3 spans 13 residues.

The gene calls are TRBV6-5 and TRBJ1-2, with 7 bases lining up with TRBD1. CDR1 is MNHEY and CDR2 is SVGAGI in the germline V gene. V was clipped by 4 bases and J by 2 bases; unmatched bases: 4. This CDR3 spans 14 amino acids. The CDR3 bases are TGTGCCAGCAGTTCCGGACAGGACAACTATGGCTACACCTTC. It encodes CASSSGQDNYGYTF.

The V gene is TRBV3-1, the J gene TRBJ1-1; D is possibly TRBD1 (5 bases). The germline V gene encodes CDR1 LGHDT and CDR2 YNNKEL (reference sequence). The length of the CDR3 is 14 residues. V was cut by 2 bases and J by 2 bases, with 9 bases left in between. The chain's CDR3 is CASSQFDSNTEAFF. The CDR3 region has the DNA TGTGCCAGCAGCCAATTTGACAGCAACACTGAAGCTTTCTTT.

This sequence joins TRBV5-1 and TRBJ1-1; D call uncertain. The CDR3 consists of 13 residues. V lost 4 bases and J 5 bases, leaving 12 bases between the germline ends. Germline V CDR1 and CDR2: SGHRS, YFSETQ. The CDR3 here is CASSPGPGTEAFF. In DNA, the CDR3 is TGCGCCAGCAGCCCGGGTCCGGGGACTGAAGCTTTCTTT.

This chain joins TRBV15 and TRBJ1-2; no clear D gene. The CDR3 consists of 14 residues. Germline V gene lookup returns CDR1 LNHNV and CDR2 YYDKDF (reference sequence). Trimming stripped 0 bases from V and 8 bases from J, with 13 bases between. CDR3 sequence (DNA): TGTGCCACCAGCAGAGAACGGGCCTCTTGGGGCTACACCTTC. It yields the protein CATSRERASWGYTF.

This clonotype was counted a few times. This chain joins TRBV4-3 and TRBJ2-3; TRBD2 agrees at 11 bases. This CDR3 has 16 amino acids. Germline V CDR1 and CDR2: LGHNA, YSLEER. With V trimmed by 4 bases and J by 0 bases, 3 bases remained unmatched. CDR3 region: CASSLGTSGSTDTQYF. In DNA form, the CDR3 reads TGCGCCAGCAGCCTCGGGACTAGCGGTAGCACAGATACGCAGTATTTT.